This T cell receptor (beta chain) came from a study of blood T cell repertoires in COVID-19. Study-wide background: Whether acute or convalescent, the COVID-19 samples came from the United States, Italy and Spain. The analysed material was cDNA or gDNA that came from T cells, B-cell-depleted T cells, or PBMCs.

The CDR3 extends over 13 amino acids. CDR1 SGDLS and CDR2 YYNGEE come from the germline V gene. The germline V and J ends were trimmed by 3 bases and 7 bases, with 10 bases remaining between them. This clone has more than one count but fewer than ten. In the authors' workflow: Cell counts per sample came from amplifying reference gene primers. TCRdb's copy holds only in-frame clones and misses some; the assay was immunoSEQ multiplex PCR. The V and J calls and the clone size are those of that table, but D and trimming were determined from the DNA. This sample has 60,000 to 85,000 clones, with around 80% found just once.

The chain couples TRBV9 to TRBJ1-4; D call uncertain. This TCR was sampled from a woman aged 55 to 70 with acute or convalescent COVID-19. Sequencing used peripheral blood. Here the CDR3 reads CASSEQSTEKLFF. Here the CDR3 DNA reads TGTGCCAGCAGCGAACAGTCTACTGAAAAACTGTTTTTT.